Described below is a single TCR beta chain sequence and its context. What it binds is not known. J lost 7 bases, V lost 3 bases, and 10 bases had no gene match. The CDR3 spans 15 residues. CDR1 and CDR2 from the germline V gene are SGHRS and YFSETQ. This entry is derived from a study of radiotherapy plus CTLA-4 blockade in lung cancer. Study at large: Among patients, 15% to 20% showed objective responses, and roughly 30% had disease control. Points from the study as a whole: TCR clones from tumors expanded in blood after radiotherapy plus ipilimumab.

Profiling relied on immunoSEQ multiplex PCR, and the TCRdb table lists in-frame clones only, not all of them. The sample lists approximately 97,000 clones, about 83% occurring once. It was focal radiation plus CTLA-4 blockade with ipilimumab that patients with chemo-refractory metastatic non-small-cell lung cancer received. The clonotype comes from a human donor with non-small cell lung cancer who had stable disease on radiotherapy plus ipilimumab. The rearrangement links TRBV5-1 to TRBJ2-1, with TRBD1 identical over 7 bases. The sample in question was peripheral blood, obtained from a patient treated with radiotherapy plus ipilimumab. Here the CDR3 DNA reads TGCGCCAGCAGCTCTACAGGGGCACCCGGGAATGAGCAGTTCTTC. Its translation: CASSSTGAPGNEQFF.